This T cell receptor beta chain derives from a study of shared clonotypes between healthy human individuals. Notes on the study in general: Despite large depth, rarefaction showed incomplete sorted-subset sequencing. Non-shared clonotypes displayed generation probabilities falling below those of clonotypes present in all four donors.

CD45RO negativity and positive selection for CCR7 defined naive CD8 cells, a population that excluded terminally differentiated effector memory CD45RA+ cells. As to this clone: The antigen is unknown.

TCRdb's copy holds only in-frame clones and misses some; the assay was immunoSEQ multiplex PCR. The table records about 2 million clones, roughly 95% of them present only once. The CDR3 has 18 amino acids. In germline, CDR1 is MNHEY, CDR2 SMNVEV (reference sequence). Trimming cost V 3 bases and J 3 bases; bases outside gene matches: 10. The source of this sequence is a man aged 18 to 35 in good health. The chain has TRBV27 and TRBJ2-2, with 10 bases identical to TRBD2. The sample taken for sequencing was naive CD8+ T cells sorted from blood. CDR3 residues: CASSLLKREGGDTGELFF. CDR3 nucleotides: TGTGCCAGCAGTTTGTTAAAGCGGGAGGGCGGGGACACCGGGGAGCTGTTTTTT.